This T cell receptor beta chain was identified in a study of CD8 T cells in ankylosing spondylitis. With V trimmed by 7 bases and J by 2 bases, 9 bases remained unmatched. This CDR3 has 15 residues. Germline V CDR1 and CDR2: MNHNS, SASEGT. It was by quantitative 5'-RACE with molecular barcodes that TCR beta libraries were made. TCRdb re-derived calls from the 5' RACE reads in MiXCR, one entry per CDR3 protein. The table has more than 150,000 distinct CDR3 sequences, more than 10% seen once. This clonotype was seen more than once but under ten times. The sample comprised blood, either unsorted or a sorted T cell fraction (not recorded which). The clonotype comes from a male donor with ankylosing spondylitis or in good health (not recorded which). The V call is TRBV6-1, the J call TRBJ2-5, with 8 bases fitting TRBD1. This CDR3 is CASTPGTGGQETQYF. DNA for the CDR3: TGTGCCAGCACTCCAGGGACAGGTGGACAAGAGACCCAGTACTTC.